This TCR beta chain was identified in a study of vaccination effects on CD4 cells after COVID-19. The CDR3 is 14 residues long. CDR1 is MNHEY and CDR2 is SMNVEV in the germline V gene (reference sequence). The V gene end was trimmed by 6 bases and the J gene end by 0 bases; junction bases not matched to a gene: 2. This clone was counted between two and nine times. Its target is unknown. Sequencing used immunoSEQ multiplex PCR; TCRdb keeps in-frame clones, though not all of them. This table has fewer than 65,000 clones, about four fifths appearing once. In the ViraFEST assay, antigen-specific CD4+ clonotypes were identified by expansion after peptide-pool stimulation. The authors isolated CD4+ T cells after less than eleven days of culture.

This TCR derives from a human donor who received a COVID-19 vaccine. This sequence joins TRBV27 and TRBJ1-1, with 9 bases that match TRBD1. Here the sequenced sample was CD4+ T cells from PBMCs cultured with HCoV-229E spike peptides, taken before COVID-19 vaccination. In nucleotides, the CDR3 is TGTGCCAGCAGCAGGGACAGGGTGAACACTGAAGCTTTCTTT. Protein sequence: CASSRDRVNTEAFF.